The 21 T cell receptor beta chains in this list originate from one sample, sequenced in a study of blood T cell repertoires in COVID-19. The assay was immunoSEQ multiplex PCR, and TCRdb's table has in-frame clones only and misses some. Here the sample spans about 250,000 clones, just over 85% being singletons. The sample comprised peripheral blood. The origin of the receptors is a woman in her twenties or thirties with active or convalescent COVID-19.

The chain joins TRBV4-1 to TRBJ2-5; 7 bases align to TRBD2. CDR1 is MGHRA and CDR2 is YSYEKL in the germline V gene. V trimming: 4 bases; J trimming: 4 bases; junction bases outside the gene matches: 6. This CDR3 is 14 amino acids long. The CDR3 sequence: CASSPRLAAETQYF. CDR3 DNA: TGCGCCAGCAGCCCCCGGCTAGCGGCAGAGACCCAGTACTTC.

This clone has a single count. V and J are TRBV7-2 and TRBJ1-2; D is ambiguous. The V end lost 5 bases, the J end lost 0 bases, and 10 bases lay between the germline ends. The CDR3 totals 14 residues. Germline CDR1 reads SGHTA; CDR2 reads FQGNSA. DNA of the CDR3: TGTGCCAGCAGCCTGTGGCAGTCTAACTATGGCTACACCTTC. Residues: CASSLWQSNYGYTF.

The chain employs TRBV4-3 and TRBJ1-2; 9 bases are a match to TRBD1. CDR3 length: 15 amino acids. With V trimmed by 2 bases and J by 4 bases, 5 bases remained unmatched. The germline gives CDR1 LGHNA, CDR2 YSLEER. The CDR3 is CASSQLGTGTYGYTF. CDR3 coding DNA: TGCGCCAGCAGCCAATTAGGGACAGGGACCTATGGCTACACCTTC.

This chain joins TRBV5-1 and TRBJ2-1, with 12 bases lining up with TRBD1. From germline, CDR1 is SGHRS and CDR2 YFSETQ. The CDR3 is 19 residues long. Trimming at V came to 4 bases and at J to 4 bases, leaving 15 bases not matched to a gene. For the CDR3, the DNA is TGCGCCAGCAGCGTAGCTCCCGGGACAGGGGGCATGTCTTACAATGAGCAGTTCTTC. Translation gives CASSVAPGTGGMSYNEQFF.

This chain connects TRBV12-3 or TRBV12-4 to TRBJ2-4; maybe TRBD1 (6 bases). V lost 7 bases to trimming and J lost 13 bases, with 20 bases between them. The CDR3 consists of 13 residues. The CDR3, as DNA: TGTGCCAGCACCTTAACAGGACAGACAGTCCAGTACTTC. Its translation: CASTLTGQTVQYF.

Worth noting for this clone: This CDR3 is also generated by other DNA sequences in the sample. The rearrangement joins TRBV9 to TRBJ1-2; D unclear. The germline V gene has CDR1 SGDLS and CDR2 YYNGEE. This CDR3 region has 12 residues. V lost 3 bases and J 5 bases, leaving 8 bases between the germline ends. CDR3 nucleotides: TGTGCCAGCAGCGCCGGGGTTTATGGCTACACCTTC. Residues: CASSAGVYGYTF.

In nucleotides, the CDR3 is TGTGCCAGTAGTACAAGACAGGGATCGGGTCAGCCCCAGCATTTT. Protein product: CASSTRQGSGQPQHF. The genes are TRBV19 and TRBJ1-5; TRBD1 agrees at 7 bases. Germline V CDR1 and CDR2: LNHDA, SQIVND (reference sequence). Losses at the gene ends were 4 bases for V and 6 bases for J; bases not matched to a gene: 9. The CDR3 loop spans 15 amino acids.

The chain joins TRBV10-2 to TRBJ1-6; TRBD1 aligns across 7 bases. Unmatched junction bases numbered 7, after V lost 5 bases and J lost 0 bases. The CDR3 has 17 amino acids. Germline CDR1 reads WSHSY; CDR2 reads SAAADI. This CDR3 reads CASSRAGQSSYNSPLHF. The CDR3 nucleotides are TGCGCCAGCAGTAGGGCGGGACAGAGCTCCTATAATTCACCCCTCCACTTT.

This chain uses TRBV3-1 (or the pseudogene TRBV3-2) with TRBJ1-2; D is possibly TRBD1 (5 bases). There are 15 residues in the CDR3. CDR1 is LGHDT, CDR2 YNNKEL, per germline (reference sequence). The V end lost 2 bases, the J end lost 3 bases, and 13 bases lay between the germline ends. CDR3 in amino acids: CASSQTQGGYYGYTF. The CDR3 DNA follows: TGTGCCAGCAGCCAAACCCAGGGCGGATACTATGGCTACACCTTC.

CDR3 nucleotides: TGCAGCGTTGATCTGGCAGGGGTCACCGGGGAGCTGTTTTTT. Amino acids: CSVDLAGVTGELFF. The rearrangement links TRBV29-1 to TRBJ2-2, with D possibly TRBD1 on 6 matching bases. Germline V gives CDR1 SQVTM, CDR2 ANQGSEA. V lost 3 bases, J lost 4 bases, and 12 bases lay in between. The CDR3 totals 14 residues.

Written as DNA, the CDR3 is TGTGCCAGCAGCCCTGGGCCCGGGACAGGTGATGGCTACACCTTC. It translates to CASSPGPGTGDGYTF. The rearrangement joins TRBV7-3 to TRBJ1-2, with TRBD1 identical over 8 bases. Germline V gene sequence: CDR1 SGHTA, CDR2 FQGTGA. The CDR3 runs 15 residues. V shed 5 bases and J 6 bases; nucleotides not matched to a gene: 11.

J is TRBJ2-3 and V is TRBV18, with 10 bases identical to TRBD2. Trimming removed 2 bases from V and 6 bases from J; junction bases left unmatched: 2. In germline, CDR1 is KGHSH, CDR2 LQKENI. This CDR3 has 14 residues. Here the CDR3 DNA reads TGTGCCAGCTCACCAAGTAGCGGGGGGGATACGCAGTATTTT. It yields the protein CASSPSSGGDTQYF.

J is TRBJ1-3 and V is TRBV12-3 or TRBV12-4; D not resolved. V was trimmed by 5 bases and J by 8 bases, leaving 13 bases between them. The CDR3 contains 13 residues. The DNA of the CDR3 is TGTGCCAGCAGTCCACTTTGGCGGGACACCATATATTTT. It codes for CASSPLWRDTIYF.

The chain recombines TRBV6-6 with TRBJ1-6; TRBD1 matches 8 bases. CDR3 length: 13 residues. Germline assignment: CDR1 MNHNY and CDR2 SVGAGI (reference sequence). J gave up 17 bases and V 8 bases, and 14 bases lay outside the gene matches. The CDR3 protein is CASRAQGASKIHF. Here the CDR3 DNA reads TGTGCCAGCCGGGCGCAGGGGGCGTCTAAGATCCACTTT.

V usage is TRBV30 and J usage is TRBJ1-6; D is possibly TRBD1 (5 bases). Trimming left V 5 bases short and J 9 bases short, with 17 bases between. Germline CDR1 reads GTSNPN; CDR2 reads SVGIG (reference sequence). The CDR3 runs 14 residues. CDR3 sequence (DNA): TGTGCCTGGTATAACAACGCCGGGGGTTCACCCCTCCACTTT. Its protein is CAWYNNAGGSPLHF. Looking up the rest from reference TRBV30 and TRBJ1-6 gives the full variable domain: SQTIHQWPATLVQPVGSPLSLECTVEGTSNPNLYWYRQAAGRGLQLLFYSVGIGQISSEVPQNLSASRPQDRQFILSSKKLLLSDSGFYLCAWYNNAGGSPLHFGNGTRLTVT.

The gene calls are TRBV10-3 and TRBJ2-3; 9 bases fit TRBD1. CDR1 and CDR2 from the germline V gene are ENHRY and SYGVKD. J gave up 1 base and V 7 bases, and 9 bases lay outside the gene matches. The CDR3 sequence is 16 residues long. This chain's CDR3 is CAITKGTGLGTDTQYF. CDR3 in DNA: TGTGCCATCACCAAGGGGACAGGGTTGGGCACAGATACGCAGTATTTT.

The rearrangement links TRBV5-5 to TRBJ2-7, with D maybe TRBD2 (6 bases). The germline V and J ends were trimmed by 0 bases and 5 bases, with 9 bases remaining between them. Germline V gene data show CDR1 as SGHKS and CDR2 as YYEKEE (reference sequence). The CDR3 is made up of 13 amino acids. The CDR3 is CASSLDRGDEQYF. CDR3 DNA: TGTGCCAGCAGCTTGGACCGCGGGGACGAGCAGTACTTC.

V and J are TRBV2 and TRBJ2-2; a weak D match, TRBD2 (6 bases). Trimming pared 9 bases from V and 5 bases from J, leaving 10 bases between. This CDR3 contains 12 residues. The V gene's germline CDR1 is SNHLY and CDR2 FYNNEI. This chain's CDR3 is CARLARTGELFF. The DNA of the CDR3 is TGTGCCAGACTAGCACGAACCGGGGAGCTGTTTTTT.

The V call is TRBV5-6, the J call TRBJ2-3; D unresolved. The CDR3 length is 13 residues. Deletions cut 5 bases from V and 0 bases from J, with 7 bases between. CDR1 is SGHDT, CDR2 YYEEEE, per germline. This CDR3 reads CASSSSSTDTQYF. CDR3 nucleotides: TGTGCCAGCAGTTCCTCTAGCACAGATACGCAGTATTTT.

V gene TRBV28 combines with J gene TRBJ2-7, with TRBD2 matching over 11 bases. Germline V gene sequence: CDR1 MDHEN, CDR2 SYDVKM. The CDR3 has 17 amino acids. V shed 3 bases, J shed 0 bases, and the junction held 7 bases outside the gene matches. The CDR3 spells CASSFPKLAGDSYEQYF. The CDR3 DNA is TGTGCCAGCAGTTTCCCCAAACTAGCGGGGGACTCCTACGAGCAGTACTTC.

This CDR3 is CASSKGARETQYF. CDR3 in DNA: TGTGCCAGCAGCAAGGGGGCGCGGGAGACCCAGTACTTC. The chain combines TRBV12-3 or TRBV12-4 with TRBJ2-5, with 7 bases that match TRBD1. CDR3 size: 13 residues. Trimming removed 6 bases from V and 5 bases from J; junction bases left unmatched: 6.